A selection of T cell receptor beta chains follows, all from one sample in a study of blood T cell repertoires in COVID-19. Measured with immunoSEQ multiplex PCR; TCRdb has only the in-frame clones, and not every one. This sample has 40,000 to 60,000 clones, with roughly 89% found just once. The sequencing sample was made of peripheral blood. The receptors shown here come from a man aged 45-65 years with acute or convalescent COVID-19. CDR3s include the opening cysteine and the closing phenylalanine or tryptophan. A D gene is named only where the DNA matches it firmly. Size is omitted from some rows. Given values are once, few, many or a class for expanded clones.

CDR3 DNA: TGTGCCACCACCGACAGGATCAATGAGCAGTTCTTC
CDR3 protein: CATTDRINEQFF
clone size: few
D gene: .
CDR3 length: 12
V gene: TRBV25-1
J gene: TRBJ2-1

CDR3 DNA: TGTGCCAGCAGCAGTACTAGCGGGGTGGGCGATACGCAGTATTTT
CDR3 protein: CASSSTSGVGDTQYF
clone size: .
D gene: TRBD2
CDR3 length: 15
V gene: TRBV11-2
J gene: TRBJ2-3

CDR3 DNA: TGCGCCAGCAGCTGGCCACTAGCGGGGGGTTCAGATACGCAGTATTTT
CDR3 protein: CASSWPLAGGSDTQYF
clone size: .
D gene: TRBD2
CDR3 length: 16
V gene: TRBV5-1
J gene: TRBJ2-3

CDR3 DNA: TGTGCCAGCAGTTACTCGGGTCCTGGCGGGACCTTTTCCGAGCAGTACTTC
CDR3 protein: CASSYSGPGGTFSEQYF
clone size: .
D gene: .
CDR3 length: 17
V gene: TRBV6-2/TRBV6-3
J gene: TRBJ2-7

CDR3 DNA: TGTGCCAGCAGTCCCCGGACAGCTCCCACCTACGAGCAGTACTTC
CDR3 protein: CASSPRTAPTYEQYF
clone size: .
D gene: .
CDR3 length: 15
V gene: TRBV28
J gene: TRBJ2-7

CDR3 DNA: TGTGCCAGCAGCTTGGGGCAGGGAATTGTGCAGCCCCAGCATTTT
CDR3 protein: CASSLGQGIVQPQHF
clone size: .
D gene: .
CDR3 length: 15
V gene: TRBV5-5
J gene: TRBJ1-5

CDR3 DNA: TGTGCCAGCAGCTTCCCGACAGGGCGCAGCACAGATACGCAGTATTTT
CDR3 protein: CASSFPTGRSTDTQYF
clone size: .
D gene: TRBD1
CDR3 length: 16
V gene: TRBV9
J gene: TRBJ2-3

CDR3 DNA: TGTGCCAGCAGTCAATCAGCGGGGGTGACAGATACGCAGTATTTT
CDR3 protein: CASSQSAGVTDTQYF
clone size: .
D gene: TRBD2
CDR3 length: 15
V gene: TRBV6-5
J gene: TRBJ2-3

CDR3 DNA: TGTGCCAGCAGCGTAGAAGGAGGGTATCAGCCCCAGCATTTT
CDR3 protein: CASSVEGGYQPQHF
clone size: few
D gene: .
CDR3 length: 14
V gene: TRBV9
J gene: TRBJ1-5

CDR3 DNA: TGTGCCTGGAGGGATTCCCGCGGGGGTGAAGCTTTCTTT
CDR3 protein: CAWRDSRGGEAFF
clone size: .
D gene: .
CDR3 length: 13
V gene: TRBV30
J gene: TRBJ1-1

CDR3 DNA: TGTGCCAGCAGTGCCGGTTCCAATGAGCAGTTCTTC
CDR3 protein: CASSAGSNEQFF
clone size: few
D gene: .
CDR3 length: 12
V gene: TRBV2
J gene: TRBJ2-1

CDR3 DNA: TGTGCCAGCAGCCAAGTCGAACAGAACTATGGCTACACCTTC
CDR3 protein: CASSQVEQNYGYTF
clone size: .
D gene: .
CDR3 length: 14
V gene: TRBV14
J gene: TRBJ1-2

CDR3 DNA: TGCGCCAGCAGCCAGAGGGGACTAGCGGGAGTAACGAGTGACACCGGGGAGCTGTTTTTT
CDR3 protein: CASSQRGLAGVTSDTGELFF
clone size: .
D gene: TRBD2
CDR3 length: 20
V gene: TRBV4-1
J gene: TRBJ2-2

CDR3 DNA: TGTGCCAGTAGTGGACACAAAGATGAAAAACTGTTTTTT
CDR3 protein: CASSGHKDEKLFF
clone size: .
D gene: .
CDR3 length: 13
V gene: TRBV19
J gene: TRBJ1-4

CDR3 DNA: TGTGCCAGCTCACTGTACCGGGACACTACCTACGAGCAGTACTTC
CDR3 protein: CASSLYRDTTYEQYF
clone size: few
D gene: .
CDR3 length: 15
V gene: TRBV18
J gene: TRBJ2-7

CDR3 DNA: TGTGCCAGCAGTACAGGGGGCCGGGAGACCCAGTACTTC
CDR3 protein: CASSTGGRETQYF
clone size: .
D gene: TRBD1
CDR3 length: 13
V gene: TRBV27
J gene: TRBJ2-5

CDR3 DNA: TGTGCCACCAGTGATTTCGGGACGACAGGGGAAGAAAAACTGTTTTTT
CDR3 protein: CATSDFGTTGEEKLFF
clone size: .
D gene: TRBD1
CDR3 length: 16
V gene: TRBV24-1
J gene: TRBJ1-4

CDR3 DNA: TGTGCCAGCCTGTCTATGTTGGAGATTTCCTACGAGCAGTACTTC
CDR3 protein: CASLSMLEISYEQYF
clone size: .
D gene: .
CDR3 length: 15
V gene: TRBV2
J gene: TRBJ2-7

CDR3 DNA: TGTGCCTGGAACCGGCAAATGGAGTCAGCTTTCTTT
CDR3 protein: CAWNRQMESAFF
clone size: .
D gene: .
CDR3 length: 12
V gene: TRBV30
J gene: TRBJ1-1

CDR3 DNA: TGTGCCAGTACCTTAAACCGGGAAGGGTCCTACGAGCAGTACTTC
CDR3 protein: CASTLNREGSYEQYF
clone size: .
D gene: .
CDR3 length: 15
V gene: TRBV19
J gene: TRBJ2-7

CDR3 DNA: TGTGCCAGCAGTCTAGGAGGGGCCAGAGAAGAGACCCAGTACTTC
CDR3 protein: CASSLGGAREETQYF
clone size: .
D gene: .
CDR3 length: 15
V gene: TRBV11-2
J gene: TRBJ2-5

CDR3 DNA: TGTGCCAGTAGTGGACAGCGTAATTCACCCCTCCACTTT
CDR3 protein: CASSGQRNSPLHF
clone size: .
D gene: .
CDR3 length: 13
V gene: TRBV19
J gene: TRBJ1-6

CDR3 DNA: TGTGCCAGTAGAACTAGCGGGAGGGCCTGGGGAGAGACCCAGTACTTC
CDR3 protein: CASRTSGRAWGETQYF
clone size: .
D gene: TRBD2
CDR3 length: 16
V gene: TRBV19
J gene: TRBJ2-5

CDR3 DNA: TGTGCCAGCAGCTTAGCGAGACTAGCGGGAGGTGTGGAGGAGACCCAGTACTTC
CDR3 protein: CASSLARLAGGVEETQYF
clone size: .
D gene: TRBD2
CDR3 length: 18
V gene: TRBV7-2
J gene: TRBJ2-5

CDR3 DNA: TGTGCCACCAGTGACCCCGGGACTAGCGGGGCCGGGGAGCTGTTTTTT
CDR3 protein: CATSDPGTSGAGELFF
clone size: .
D gene: TRBD2
CDR3 length: 16
V gene: TRBV24-1
J gene: TRBJ2-2

CDR3 DNA: TGTGCCAGCAGAGGGGACACATTCGGGGATGAGCAGTTCTTC
CDR3 protein: CASRGDTFGDEQFF
clone size: .
D gene: .
CDR3 length: 14
V gene: TRBV6-5
J gene: TRBJ2-1

CDR3 DNA: TGTGCCAGCGGAGGACAGCCCCAGCATTTT
CDR3 protein: CASGGQPQHF
clone size: .
D gene: .
CDR3 length: 10
V gene: TRBV6-6
J gene: TRBJ1-5

CDR3 DNA: TGTGCCAGCACCCCCTTATTCAGGGTCGGGACTAATGAAAAACTGTTTTTT
CDR3 protein: CASTPLFRVGTNEKLFF
clone size: .
D gene: .
CDR3 length: 17
V gene: TRBV27
J gene: TRBJ1-4

CDR3 DNA: TGTGCCTGGAGTGTTCCGACAGGTGGGTCACCCCTCCACTTT
CDR3 protein: CAWSVPTGGSPLHF
clone size: .
D gene: .
CDR3 length: 14
V gene: TRBV30
J gene: TRBJ1-6

CDR3 DNA: TGTGCCAGCAGCTTATGGGCAGACCAGCCCCAGCATTTT
CDR3 protein: CASSLWADQPQHF
clone size: .
D gene: .
CDR3 length: 13
V gene: TRBV7-9
J gene: TRBJ1-5

CDR3 DNA: TGTGCCAGCAGTTTTGCCAGGGGCTACGAGCAGTACTTC
CDR3 protein: CASSFARGYEQYF
clone size: .
D gene: .
CDR3 length: 13
V gene: TRBV27
J gene: TRBJ2-7

CDR3 DNA: TGCGCCAGCAGCCCCCAGGGTGGGAACACTGAAGCTTTCTTT
CDR3 protein: CASSPQGGNTEAFF
clone size: .
D gene: .
CDR3 length: 14
V gene: TRBV5-1
J gene: TRBJ1-1

CDR3 DNA: TGTGCCAGTAGTATAGCTAGCGGGAGTGCAGATACGCAGTATTTT
CDR3 protein: CASSIASGSADTQYF
clone size: .
D gene: TRBD2
CDR3 length: 15
V gene: TRBV19
J gene: TRBJ2-3

CDR3 DNA: TGTGCCAGCATGGACACTTTCAATCAGCCCCAGCATTTT
CDR3 protein: CASMDTFNQPQHF
clone size: .
D gene: .
CDR3 length: 13
V gene: TRBV6-5
J gene: TRBJ1-5

CDR3 DNA: TGTGCCAGTAGTATAACCGGACAGGGGGGATCCGAGCAGTACTTC
CDR3 protein: CASSITGQGGSEQYF
clone size: .
D gene: TRBD1
CDR3 length: 15
V gene: TRBV19
J gene: TRBJ2-7

CDR3 DNA: TGTGCCAGCTCTTATAGCAATCAGCCCCAGCATTTT
CDR3 protein: CASSYSNQPQHF
clone size: .
D gene: .
CDR3 length: 12
V gene: TRBV18
J gene: TRBJ1-5

CDR3 DNA: TGTGCCAGCTCACCAAGAGGGCTCTATGGCTACACCTTC
CDR3 protein: CASSPRGLYGYTF
clone size: .
D gene: .
CDR3 length: 13
V gene: TRBV18
J gene: TRBJ1-2

CDR3 DNA: TGTGCCAGCAGCGCCGACAGGGCACAGCCCCAGCATTTT
CDR3 protein: CASSADRAQPQHF
clone size: .
D gene: TRBD1
CDR3 length: 13
V gene: TRBV5-5
J gene: TRBJ1-5

CDR3 DNA: TGTGCCAGCAGCGTAGGGGTAGCGACAAACACAGATACGCAGTATTTT
CDR3 protein: CASSVGVATNTDTQYF
clone size: .
D gene: .
CDR3 length: 16
V gene: TRBV9
J gene: TRBJ2-3

CDR3 DNA: TGTGCCAGCAGGGACAGGGAATTTAAGTTAGGCAATCAGCCCCAGCATTTT
CDR3 protein: CASRDREFKLGNQPQHF
clone size: .
D gene: TRBD1
CDR3 length: 17
V gene: TRBV28
J gene: TRBJ1-5

CDR3 DNA: TGTGCCAGCAGCCCGGAGACAGGGGAAAAACTGTTTTTT
CDR3 protein: CASSPETGEKLFF
clone size: once
D gene: TRBD1
CDR3 length: 13
V gene: TRBV7-2
J gene: TRBJ1-4

CDR3 DNA: TGTGCCAGCAGCGTAGAGGGGGTCGGACGACGGACTGAAGCTTTCTTT
CDR3 protein: CASSVEGVGRRTEAFF
clone size: .
D gene: .
CDR3 length: 16
V gene: TRBV9
J gene: TRBJ1-1

CDR3 DNA: TGTGCCAGCAGTTACTTGGGCAGGGGTAGCAATCAGCCCCAGCATTTT
CDR3 protein: CASSYLGRGSNQPQHF
clone size: .
D gene: .
CDR3 length: 16
V gene: TRBV6-5
J gene: TRBJ1-5

CDR3 DNA: TGTGCCAGCAGTTTTGGAGTTGTAGATACGCAGTATTTT
CDR3 protein: CASSFGVVDTQYF
clone size: .
D gene: .
CDR3 length: 13
V gene: TRBV27
J gene: TRBJ2-3

CDR3 DNA: TGTGCCAGCAGCTTAAGGGGTAGACTAGCGGGAACCAATGAGCAGTTCTTC
CDR3 protein: CASSLRGRLAGTNEQFF
clone size: .
D gene: TRBD2
CDR3 length: 17
V gene: TRBV13
J gene: TRBJ2-1

CDR3 DNA: TGTGCCAGCAGGACGACCGGGACAGGGGGCAGTGAAGCTTTCTTT
CDR3 protein: CASRTTGTGGSEAFF
clone size: .
D gene: TRBD1
CDR3 length: 15
V gene: TRBV7-2
J gene: TRBJ1-1

CDR3 DNA: TGCAGCGTCGCGGACAGGGGCAATCAGCCCCAGCATTTT
CDR3 protein: CSVADRGNQPQHF
clone size: .
D gene: TRBD1
CDR3 length: 13
V gene: TRBV29-1
J gene: TRBJ1-5

CDR3 DNA: TGTGCCAGCAGCCGATCTTCTAGCGGCCGCACAGATACGCAGTATTTT
CDR3 protein: CASSRSSSGRTDTQYF
clone size: .
D gene: TRBD2
CDR3 length: 16
V gene: TRBV3-1/TRBV3-2
J gene: TRBJ2-3

CDR3 DNA: TGTGCCACGCCTGGACAGGGGGGCGACACCATATATTTT
CDR3 protein: CATPGQGGDTIYF
clone size: .
D gene: TRBD1
CDR3 length: 13
V gene: TRBV24-1
J gene: TRBJ1-3

CDR3 DNA: TGTGCCAGCAGCCCCGGAGACTCTGGAAACACCATATATTTT
CDR3 protein: CASSPGDSGNTIYF
clone size: .
D gene: .
CDR3 length: 14
V gene: TRBV9
J gene: TRBJ1-3

CDR3 DNA: TGTGCCAGCAGCGCAAACGGACCCCTCCACTTT
CDR3 protein: CASSANGPLHF
clone size: once
D gene: .
CDR3 length: 11
V gene: TRBV9
J gene: TRBJ1-6

CDR3 DNA: TGTGCGACTAGGCGCGATGACACAGATACGCAGTATTTT
CDR3 protein: CATRRDDTDTQYF
clone size: once
D gene: .
CDR3 length: 13
V gene: TRBV24-1
J gene: TRBJ2-3

CDR3 DNA: TGTGCCAGCAGCTTGGCGGGGAATCCCCGGGCCCAGCCCCAGCATTTT
CDR3 protein: CASSLAGNPRAQPQHF
clone size: few
D gene: .
CDR3 length: 16
V gene: TRBV5-6
J gene: TRBJ1-5